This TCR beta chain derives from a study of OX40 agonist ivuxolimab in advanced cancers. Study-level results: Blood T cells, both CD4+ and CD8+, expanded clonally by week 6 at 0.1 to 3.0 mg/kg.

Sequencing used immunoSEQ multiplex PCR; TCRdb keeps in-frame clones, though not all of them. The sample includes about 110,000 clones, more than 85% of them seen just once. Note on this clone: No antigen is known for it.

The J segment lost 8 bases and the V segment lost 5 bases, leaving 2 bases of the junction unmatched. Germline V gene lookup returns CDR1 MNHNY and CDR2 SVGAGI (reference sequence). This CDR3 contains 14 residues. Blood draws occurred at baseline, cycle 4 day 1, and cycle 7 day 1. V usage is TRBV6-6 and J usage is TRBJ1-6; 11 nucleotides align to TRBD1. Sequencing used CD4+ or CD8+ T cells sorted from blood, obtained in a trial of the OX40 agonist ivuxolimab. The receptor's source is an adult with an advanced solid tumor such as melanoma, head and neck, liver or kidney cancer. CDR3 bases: TGTGCCAGCAGTCCGGGACAGGGGGATTCACCCCTCCACTTT. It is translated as CASSPGQGDSPLHF.